This T cell receptor beta chain was captured in a study of blood T cell repertoires in COVID-19. Overall study: PBMCs, B-cell-depleted T cells, or T cells provided the cDNA or gDNA that made up the material.

TCRdb's copy holds only in-frame clones and misses some; the assay was immunoSEQ multiplex PCR. Among more than 250,000 clones, approximately 85% were seen once, and the ten largest hold more than 2%. The V and J ends lost 3 bases and 5 bases respectively, with 9 bases between them. Germline CDR1 reads SGHDT; CDR2 reads YYEEEE. The CDR3 extends over 13 amino acids. The sequenced sample was PBMCs or T cells enriched from blood (not recorded which). This clonotype was sampled from a man younger than 45 who had recovered from COVID-19. The chain carries TRBV5-6 and TRBJ1-5, with a tentative D call TRBD1 (5 bases). The CDR3 reads CASSWGRDQPQHF. CDR3 coding DNA: TGTGCCAGCAGCTGGGGGAGGGATCAGCCCCAGCATTTT.